These 6 T cell receptor beta chains were all obtained from the same sample, sequenced in a study of cytotoxic CD8 clonotypes in ibrutinib-treated CLL. Assay used: immunoSEQ multiplex PCR; TCRdb lists only in-frame clones, some missing. The profile shows about 200,000 clones, about two thirds of them singletons. The sequences come from PBMCs, collected after 24 months of ibrutinib treatment. These receptors all stem from a human donor with chronic lymphocytic leukemia.

The V gene is TRBV4-3, the J gene TRBJ2-5; D might be TRBD2 (6 bases). Trimming took 1 base from V and 5 from J, leaving 14 bases between them. The CDR3 consists of 15 residues. Germline values: CDR1 LGHNA, CDR2 YSLEER. The CDR3 region has the DNA TGCGCCAGCAGCCAAGTTTCGGGGAGGTTGGAGACCCAGTACTTC. This gives the protein CASSQVSGRLETQYF.

This sequence joins TRBV7-2 and TRBJ2-4; 8 bases line up with TRBD1. This CDR3 has 17 residues. The V gene's germline CDR1 is SGHTA and CDR2 FQGNSA. The V gene end was trimmed by 4 bases and the J gene end by 3 bases; junction bases not matched to a gene: 11. The CDR3 DNA follows: TGTGCCAGCAGCTCAACTAACCGGGACAGGAACAAAAACATTCAGTACTTC. Its translation is CASSSTNRDRNKNIQYF.

The V and J genes are TRBV30 and TRBJ1-1; TRBD1 matches 7 bases. With 2 bases clipped from V and 5 bases from J, the junction kept 8 bases outside the gene matches. The V gene's germline CDR1 is GTSNPN and CDR2 SVGIG (reference sequence). The CDR3 has 14 amino acids. The CDR3 sequence is CAWSLRGGKTEAFF. The CDR3 DNA sequence: TGTGCCTGGAGTCTCAGGGGGGGAAAGACTGAAGCTTTCTTT.

This chain uses TRBV7-6 with TRBJ2-3, with 12 nucleotides matching TRBD2. Trimming took 4 bases from V and 5 from J; bases not matched to a gene: 19. The germline V gene encodes CDR1 SGHVS and CDR2 FNYEAQ. This CDR3 region has 20 residues. For the CDR3, the DNA is TGTGCCAGCAGCTCCTCATTGGGACTAGCGGGTCTATCTGGCGTAGATACGCAGTATTTT. As protein: CASSSSLGLAGLSGVDTQYF.

The CDR3 bases are TGTGCCAGCAGCTTCGGACAGGGGAACACTGAAGCTTTCTTT. This encodes CASSFGQGNTEAFF. The rearrangement joins TRBV11-2 to TRBJ1-1; 8 nucleotides match TRBD1. The germline V gene has CDR1 SGHAT and CDR2 FQNNGV. The CDR3 is 14 residues long. V lost 3 bases to trimming and J lost 1 base; unmatched junction nucleotides: 1.

The sample holds a few counts of this clone. The chain has TRBV5-4 and TRBJ2-1, with D perhaps matching TRBD2 (5 bases). Germline V CDR1 and CDR2: SGHNT, YYREEE (reference sequence). The CDR3 runs 15 residues. CDR3 in amino acids: CSAASSSGSYNEQFF. The CDR3 nucleotides are TGTAGCGCGGCTAGCTCTTCGGGTTCCTACAATGAGCAGTTCTTC.